The clone carrying this T cell receptor beta chain was seen once. The CDR3 is 14 residues long. The germline CDR1 and CDR2 sequences are LNHNV and YYDKDF (reference sequence). V was cut by 2 bases and J by 3 bases, with 11 bases left in between. These data originate in a study of blood T cell repertoires in COVID-19. Study background: COVID-19 samples from acute and convalescent phases originated in the United States, Italy and Spain. From T cells, B-cell-depleted T cells, or PBMCs came the material, which was cDNA or gDNA.

Per the original data handling: Reference gene primer amplification in the assay estimated nucleated cell counts. The method was immunoSEQ multiplex PCR; TCRdb's version includes in-frame clones alone and lacks a portion of them. The V and J calls and clone size are taken from that table; D and trimming were inferred from the DNA. The sample consists of around 300,000 clones, 70% to 90% of them appearing once. The chain is built from TRBV15 and TRBJ2-7, with D perhaps TRBD2 (6 bases). The receptor was derived from a woman aged 45 to 65 with active or convalescent COVID-19. The sequenced sample was peripheral blood. In DNA, the CDR3 is TGTGCCACCAGCAGACAAACGGAGGGCTACGAGCAGTACTTC. Translated: CATSRQTEGYEQYF.